This T cell receptor (beta chain) is drawn from a study of cytomegalovirus exposure and HLA in healthy donors. Notes on the study in general: The CMV antigen specificity of a few CMV-associated chains was confirmed through in vitro analysis. The classifier reportedly diagnosed cytomegalovirus status with high specificity and sensitivity.

About this clone: The antigen remains unidentified.

Libraries were prepared by immunoSEQ multiplex PCR; TCRdb keeps only in-frame clonotypes and omits some of them. The data show a few hundred thousand clones, 75% to 90% seen once. The CDR3 has 18 residues. Germline V gives CDR1 SGHTA, CDR2 FQGTGA. Trimming cost V 4 bases and J 4 bases; bases outside gene matches: 14. The gene calls are TRBV7-3 and TRBJ2-3; 10 bases fit TRBD2. Sequencing was performed on PBMCs. This TCR came from a woman in her 30s in good health and CMV-seropositive. Here the CDR3 DNA reads TGTGCCAGCAGCTCCAGCAGCGGTAGCGGGAGGAGGGCAGATACGCAGTATTTT. This translates into CASSSSSGSGRRADTQYF.